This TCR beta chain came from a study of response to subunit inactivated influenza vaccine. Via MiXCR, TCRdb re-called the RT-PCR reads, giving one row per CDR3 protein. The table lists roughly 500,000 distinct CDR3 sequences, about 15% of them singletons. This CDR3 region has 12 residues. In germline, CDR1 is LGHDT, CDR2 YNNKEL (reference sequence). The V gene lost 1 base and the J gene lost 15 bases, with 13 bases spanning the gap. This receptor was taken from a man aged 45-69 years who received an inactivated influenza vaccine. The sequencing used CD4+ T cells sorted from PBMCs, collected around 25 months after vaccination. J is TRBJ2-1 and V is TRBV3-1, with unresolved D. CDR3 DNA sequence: TGTGCCAGCAGCCAAGCTTCTCTAACTCGGTTCTTC. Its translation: CASSQASLTRFF.